One sample yielded the 30 T cell receptor beta chains listed below, sequenced in a study of OX40 agonist ivuxolimab in advanced cancers. Sequenced by immunoSEQ multiplex PCR; TCRdb stores in-frame clones only, minus some. The sample shows tens of thousands of clones, about 93% of them seen only once. The material sequenced was CD4+ or CD8+ T cells sorted from blood, taken in a trial of the OX40 agonist ivuxolimab. These receptors originate from an adult with an advanced solid tumor such as melanoma, head and neck, liver or kidney cancer.

The gene calls are TRBV4-3 and TRBJ2-5; D gene unclear. Germline V lookup: CDR1 LGHNA, CDR2 YSLEER. The CDR3 runs to 21 residues. V lost 1 base and J 4 bases, leaving 31 bases between the germline ends. The CDR3 here is CASSQVALIGGGGELRETQYF. The CDR3 coding sequence is TGCGCCAGCAGCCAAGTAGCCCTTATAGGCGGCGGTGGAGAGCTTCGAGAGACCCAGTACTTC.

This chain links TRBV7-6 with TRBJ2-1; maybe TRBD1 (6 bases). CDR1 and CDR2 (germline): SGHVS, FNYEAQ. Between the trimmed V and J ends, which lost 5 bases and 10 bases, there was a span of 15 bases. The length of the CDR3 is 13 residues. The CDR3 protein is CASSTGRGYEQFF. CDR3 coding DNA: TGTGCCAGCAGCACGGGTAGGGGGTACGAGCAGTTCTTC.

In the case of this clone: At the DNA level, this CDR3 is encoded by other sequences in the same sample as well. The chain combines TRBV5-6 with TRBJ2-7; D is undetermined. This CDR3 contains 13 residues. Looked up from germline, CDR1 is SGHDT and CDR2 is YYEEEE. Trimming shortened V by 0 bases and J by 1 base, and 5 bases separated the two germline ends. CDR3 coding DNA: TGTGCCAGCAGCTTGGGGCAGTCCTACGAGCAGTACTTC. Protein product: CASSLGQSYEQYF.

This clone was picked up one time. This chain links TRBV6-5 with TRBJ2-7, with 7 nucleotides matching TRBD2. The germline V gene encodes CDR1 MNHEY and CDR2 SVGAGI. The CDR3 covers 14 residues. V shed 7 bases and J 6 bases; nucleotides not matched to a gene: 12. CDR3 sequence: CASTTTRGEGEQYF. The DNA of the CDR3 is TGTGCCAGCACTACAACCCGGGGGGAGGGCGAGCAGTACTTC.

The V call is TRBV7-2, the J call TRBJ1-5, with unresolved D. The germline V gene encodes CDR1 SGHTA and CDR2 FQGNSA. Trimming shortened V by 4 bases and J by 5 bases, and 9 bases separated the two germline ends. The CDR3 is made up of 13 amino acids. The CDR3 reads CASSSDLDQPQHF. CDR3 sequence (DNA): TGTGCCAGCAGCTCAGATTTAGATCAGCCCCAGCATTTT. Full variable domain (missing parts from reference TRBV7-2 and TRBJ1-5): GAGVSQSPSNKVTEKGKDVELRCDPISGHTALYWYRQSLGQGLEFLIYFQGNSAPDKSGLPSDRFSAERTGGSVSTLTIQRTQQEDSAVYLCASSSDLDQPQHFGDGTRLSIL.

The J gene is TRBJ2-1, the V gene TRBV28; 8 bases map to TRBD2. Germline V CDR1 and CDR2: MDHEN, SYDVKM. This CDR3 region has 16 residues. Unmatched junction bases numbered 13, after V lost 4 bases and J lost 8 bases. Written as DNA, the CDR3 is TGTGCCAGCAGTTCCCTGTGGGGCGGGAGGATGGATGAGCAGTTCTTC. It specifies CASSSLWGGRMDEQFF.

This chain connects TRBV9 to TRBJ2-1, with TRBD2 matching over 7 bases. With 0 bases clipped from V and 5 bases from J, the junction kept 5 bases outside the gene matches. This CDR3 comprises 15 residues. Germline lookup yields CDR1 SGDLS and CDR2 YYNGEE. CDR3 sequence (DNA): TGTGCCAGCAGCGTAGGGCTAGCGGAAAACAATGAGCAGTTCTTC. It codes for CASSVGLAENNEQFF.

The chain employs TRBV7-6 and TRBJ2-7, with D unclear. Trimming pared 0 bases from V and 2 bases from J, leaving 14 bases between. The CDR3 loop spans 16 amino acids. Germline CDR1 SGHVS, CDR2 FNYEAQ. In DNA, the CDR3 is TGTGCCAGCAGCTTAGCTCCGGACCGGCCCCCCTACGAGCAGTACTTC. Amino acid sequence: CASSLAPDRPPYEQYF.

The V gene is TRBV4-3, the J gene TRBJ1-1, with a tentative D call TRBD1 (5 bases). The CDR3 contains 14 residues. Trimming pared 6 bases from V and 2 bases from J, leaving 13 bases between. Germline V gene lookup returns CDR1 LGHNA and CDR2 YSLEER. CDR3 amino acids: CASRPTARNTEAFF. In DNA, the CDR3 is TGCGCCAGCAGGCCGACAGCGCGAAACACTGAAGCTTTCTTT.

This clone appeared once. CDR3 in amino acids: CASSSSLGTRHYEQYF. The CDR3 nucleotides are TGTGCCAGCAGTTCGTCTCTGGGGACCCGACACTACGAGCAGTACTTC. V is TRBV27 and J is TRBJ2-7; D may correspond to TRBD1 or TRBD2 (5 bases each). This CDR3 spans 16 amino acids. The ends were cut back, 4 bases at V and 3 bases at J, with 19 bases in the middle. In germline, CDR1 is MNHEY, CDR2 SMNVEV (reference sequence).

This clone counts as medium-sized (0.01 to 0.1%). The rearrangement joins TRBV21-1 to TRBJ1-5. TRBV21-1 is listed as a pseudogene. The CDR3 contains 18 residues. The CDR3 DNA reads TGTGCCAGCAGCCCCCCGTTAGCGGGTGCCTATAGCAATCAGCCCCAGCATTTT. As protein: CASSPPLAGAYSNQPQHF.

CDR3 in amino acids: CASSLALSKGTEAFF. The CDR3 nucleotides are TGTGCCAGCAGCTTAGCGTTGAGTAAGGGAACTGAAGCTTTCTTT. The chain joins TRBV7-9 to TRBJ1-1, with D unclear. CDR1 is SEHNR, CDR2 FQNEAQ, per germline (reference sequence). The CDR3 has 15 amino acids. Deletions cut 0 bases from V and 5 bases from J, with 13 bases between.

This rearrangement joins TRBV11-2 to TRBJ2-5; 15 bases map to TRBD2. The germline V gene has CDR1 SGHAT and CDR2 FQNNGV. With V trimmed by 5 bases and J by 5 bases, 9 bases remained unmatched. This CDR3 has 17 residues. The CDR3 loop reads CASSRPGLAGGGETQYF. CDR3 nucleotides: TGTGCCAGCAGCCGACCGGGACTAGCGGGAGGAGGGGAGACCCAGTACTTC.

The chain carries TRBV5-1 and TRBJ2-5, with D possibly TRBD2 on 5 matching bases. V gave up 5 bases and J gave up 4 bases, with 12 bases separating them. Germline assignment: CDR1 SGHRS and CDR2 YFSETQ. The CDR3 covers 13 residues. The CDR3 nucleotides read TGCGCCAGCAGTTCTCCCCTAGCAGAGACCCAGTACTTC. Encoded protein: CASSSPLAETQYF.

This sequence joins TRBV6-6 and TRBJ2-5; tentative D call: TRBD1 (6 bases). The germline V gene has CDR1 MNHNY and CDR2 SVGAGI (reference sequence). The CDR3 sequence is 13 residues long. V was clipped by 2 bases and J by 5 bases, with 9 bases between them. DNA of the CDR3: TGTGCCAGCAGTTACGAGGGGGTGGAGACCCAGTACTTC. Its protein product is CASSYEGVETQYF.

V is TRBV6-6 and J is TRBJ2-3; the match to TRBD2 covers 9 bases. The CDR3 covers 16 residues. Trimming took 7 bases from V and 1 from J; bases not matched to a gene: 9. The germline V gene has CDR1 MNHNY and CDR2 SVGAGI (reference sequence). CDR3 bases: TGTGCCAGCATTTCATTAGCGGGAGTTGGCACAGATACGCAGTATTTT. Residues: CASISLAGVGTDTQYF.

The chain combines TRBV7-2 with TRBJ2-7, with no clear D. CDR1 is SGHTA and CDR2 is FQGNSA in the germline V gene. The CDR3 length is 15 residues. V was clipped by 1 base and J by 2 bases, with 12 bases between them. CDR3 coding DNA: TGTGCCAGCAGCTTAGGTCGCTCAGGTCCCTACGAGCAGTACTTC. This codes for CASSLGRSGPYEQYF.

The chain carries TRBV6-1 and TRBJ2-5; 7 positions match TRBD2. The DNA end is a closer match to TRBJ2-7, so the J assignment may be wrong. CDR1 MNHNS and CDR2 SASEGT come from the germline V gene. This CDR3 contains 13 residues. The CDR3 nucleotides read TGTGCCAGCAGTGAAGGACTAGCTTACGAGCAGTACTTC. Its translation: CASSEGLAYEQYF.

This chain uses TRBV13 with TRBJ2-7; 7 positions agree with TRBD1. Germline-derived CDR1 and CDR2 are PRHDT and FYEKMQ (reference sequence). J was trimmed by 5 bases and V by 0 bases; bases with no gene match: 7. This CDR3 has 15 amino acids. The CDR3 here is CASSLGTGALHEQYF. CDR3 bases: TGTGCCAGCAGCTTAGGAACAGGGGCGTTACACGAGCAGTACTTC.

V and J are TRBV25-1 and TRBJ2-2, with unresolved D. Germline CDR1 and CDR2: MGHDK and SYGVNS. The CDR3 consists of 13 residues. Trimming took off 5 bases at V and 5 bases at J, with 9 bases between the two ends. The CDR3 here is CASSIRYTGELFF. In DNA, the CDR3 is TGTGCCAGCAGTATAAGGTATACCGGGGAGCTGTTTTTT. Filled out from reference TRBV25-1 and TRBJ2-2, the complete variable domain reads EADIYQTPRYLVIGTGKKITLECSQTMGHDKMYWYQQDPGMELHLIHYSYGVNSTEKGDLSSESTVSRIRTEHFPLTLESARPSHTSQYLCASSIRYTGELFFGEGSRLTVL.

The chain employs TRBV28 and TRBJ2-1; 9 bases agree with TRBD2. Germline V gene sequence: CDR1 MDHEN, CDR2 SYDVKM. Losses at the gene ends were 7 bases for V and 9 bases for J; bases not matched to a gene: 4. The CDR3 runs to 12 residues. Here the CDR3 reads CASIAGVGEQFF. CDR3 nucleotides: TGTGCCAGCATAGCGGGGGTTGGTGAGCAGTTCTTC.

The chain carries TRBV5-1 and TRBJ2-3; the D gene is possibly TRBD2 (7 bases). Germline V gene lookup returns CDR1 SGHRS and CDR2 YFSETQ. This CDR3 is 16 amino acids long. V shed 3 bases and J shed 2 bases, with 16 bases lying between them. CDR3 loop: CASSSRGGFLTDTQYF. The CDR3 coding sequence is TGCGCCAGCAGCTCTAGGGGGGGATTTCTCACAGATACGCAGTATTTT.

The chain recombines TRBV28 with TRBJ2-7; the match to TRBD2 covers 9 bases. The V gene end was trimmed by 5 bases and the J gene end by 0 bases; junction bases not matched to a gene: 5. CDR3 size: 15 residues. In germline, CDR1 is MDHEN, CDR2 SYDVKM. The CDR3 coding sequence is TGTGCCAGCAGTGGTAGCGGGGGCAGCTCCTACGAGCAGTACTTC. This codes for CASSGSGGSSYEQYF.

The chain uses TRBV27 and TRBJ2-1, with 7 nucleotides matching TRBD2. The V gene's germline CDR1 is MNHEY and CDR2 SMNVEV (reference sequence). The V and J ends lost 8 bases and 0 bases, in that order; junction bases with no gene match: 13. The CDR3 totals 17 residues. The CDR3 loop reads CASGWRIAGRSYNEQFF. The CDR3 DNA reads as TGTGCCAGCGGGTGGAGGATAGCGGGTCGCTCCTACAATGAGCAGTTCTTC.

The chain recombines TRBV19 with TRBJ2-3; 8 positions match TRBD1. After removal of 3 bases from V and 2 bases from J, the junction contained 4 bases not matched to a gene. The CDR3 covers 15 residues. Germline lookup yields CDR1 LNHDA and CDR2 SQIVND (reference sequence). CDR3 sequence (DNA): TGTGCCAGTAGTATTACAGGGGGGCCCACAGATACGCAGTATTTT. Amino acids: CASSITGGPTDTQYF.

The chain employs TRBV6-5 and TRBJ1-2; D is unresolved. The CDR3 contains 12 residues. V lost 6 bases and J lost 4, with 9 bases in between. The germline gives CDR1 MNHEY, CDR2 SVGAGI. The DNA for the CDR3 is TGTGCCAGCAGAACCGGGAGCTATGGCTACACCTTC. This codes for CASRTGSYGYTF.

The rearrangement uses TRBV5-1 and TRBJ2-7, with a tentative D call TRBD2 (5 bases). Germline CDR1 and CDR2: SGHRS and YFSETQ. V gave up 0 bases and J gave up 5 bases, with 9 bases separating them. The CDR3 consists of 13 residues. The CDR3 DNA reads as TGCGCCAGCAGCTTGGGGAGAGGGCACGAGCAGTACTTC. This sequence encodes CASSLGRGHEQYF.

V usage is TRBV6-1 and J usage is TRBJ2-7; 7 positions match TRBD1. The V gene's germline CDR1 is MNHNS and CDR2 SASEGT. This CDR3 spans 13 amino acids. V dropped 7 bases and J dropped 4; count of bases not matched to a gene: 7. The CDR3 nucleotides read TGTGCCAGCACAAGGGGGCTAAGATACGAGCAGTACTTC. Protein: CASTRGLRYEQYF.

The CDR3, as DNA: TGTGCCAGCAGCGATGACAGGGGGAACTATGGCTACACCTTC. This gives the protein CASSDDRGNYGYTF. The chain combines TRBV9 with TRBJ1-2; 9 positions agree with TRBD1. Germline CDR1 SGDLS, CDR2 YYNGEE. Trimming took 3 bases from V and 2 from J; bases not matched to a gene: 2. This CDR3 spans 14 amino acids.

This clone was observed a single time. This rearrangement joins TRBV13 to TRBJ2-7, with 10 bases aligning to TRBD2. V lost 3 bases and J lost 4; bases outside the gene matches: 3. The CDR3 loop spans 14 amino acids. Per germline, CDR1 PRHDT and CDR2 FYEKMQ (reference sequence). CDR3 protein: CASSFSGRMYEQYF. In nucleotides, the CDR3 is TGTGCCAGCAGCTTTAGCGGGAGGATGTACGAGCAGTACTTC.